This T cell receptor beta chain came from a study of technical replicates of blood from a handful of donors. V trimming: 4 bases; J trimming: 3 bases; junction bases outside the gene matches: 8. Germline CDR1 reads MDHEN; CDR2 reads SYDVKM. The CDR3 extends over 15 amino acids. TCRdb's copy holds only in-frame clones and misses some; the assay was immunoSEQ multiplex PCR. The data show about 73,000 clones, 93% seen once. This TCR came from a human donor in good health. This chain joins TRBV28 and TRBJ1-1; 7 nucleotides match TRBD1. Input material: T cells isolated from PBMCs. The CDR3 here is CASSSKDRFDTEAFF. CDR3 sequence (DNA): TGTGCCAGCAGTTCTAAGGACAGGTTTGACACTGAAGCTTTCTTT.